A selection of T cell receptor beta chains follows, all from one sample in a study of blood T cell repertoires in COVID-19. Measured with immunoSEQ multiplex PCR; TCRdb has only the in-frame clones, and not every one. The sample yields 200,000 to 250,000 clones, under 90% seen once. Sample: peripheral blood. The source is a man between 45 and 60 years old with acute or convalescent COVID-19. CDR3s include the opening cysteine and the closing phenylalanine or tryptophan. D genes are given only for firm matches. A row's size may be missing; if present it is once, few, many or a size class.

d_call | j_call | clone_size | v_call | cdr3_length | cdr3_nt | cdr3_aa
. | TRBJ1-6 | . | TRBV4-2 | 16 | TGTGCCAGCAGCCAGGCTTCGGACAGCCGAAAATCACCCCTCCACTTT | CASSQASDSRKSPLHF
TRBD1 | TRBJ1-2 | once | TRBV30 | 15 | TGTGCCTGGAGTCGGACAGGGCTCCTGAACTATGGCTACACCTTC | CAWSRTGLLNYGYTF
TRBD1 | TRBJ1-1 | . | TRBV7-9 | 17 | TGTGCCAGCAGCCGCCAGGGGGCGCGGGGCCGTGGAGGTGAAGCTTTCTTT | CASSRQGARGRGGEAFF
. | TRBJ2-1 | . | TRBV6-1 | 16 | TGTGCCAGCAGTGATCCAGGGATTCTTTCCTACAATGAGCAGTTCTTC | CASSDPGILSYNEQFF
. | TRBJ1-4 | . | TRBV2 | 14 | TGTGCCAGCCGTCTATGGGGGGTTAATGAAAAACTGTTTTTT | CASRLWGVNEKLFF
. | TRBJ1-1 | . | TRBV5-1 | 15 | TGCGCCAGCAGCCCACGAACCCGGTCGGACACTGAAGCTTTCTTT | CASSPRTRSDTEAFF
TRBD1 | TRBJ1-1 | once | TRBV6-2/TRBV6-3 | 15 | TGTGCCAGCAGTTACTCGGACAGGAGGAACACTGAAGCTTTCTTT | CASSYSDRRNTEAFF
TRBD1 | TRBJ2-1 | . | TRBV18 | 12 | TGTGCCAGCTCAACAGGGGTTCGTGAGCAGTTCTTC | CASSTGVREQFF
. | TRBJ2-7 | . | TRBV29-1 | 12 | TGCAGCGCCACACACCGAACCTACGAGCAGTACTTC | CSATHRTYEQYF
. | TRBJ1-6 | . | TRBV18 | 13 | TGTGCCAGCTCACCCGGGGAGACTTCACCCCTCCACTTT | CASSPGETSPLHF
TRBD1 | TRBJ1-2 | . | TRBV5-1 | 14 | TGCGCCAGCAGCGAGGGACAGGGTAACTATGGCTACACCTTC | CASSEGQGNYGYTF
. | TRBJ2-7 | . | TRBV11-2 | 14 | TGTGCCAGCAGCTTACCCAACCGACACTACGAGCAGTACTTC | CASSLPNRHYEQYF
TRBD1 | TRBJ2-5 | . | TRBV18 | 16 | TGTGCCAGCACCTGGCTATCGGGACAGGGCGGCGAGACCCAGTACTTC | CASTWLSGQGGETQYF
TRBD1 | TRBJ1-3 | . | TRBV4-1 | 18 | TGCGCCAGCAGCCAAAAAGGGACAGGGGGAGGTTCTGGAAACACCATATATTTT | CASSQKGTGGGSGNTIYF
. | TRBJ1-1 | few | TRBV20-1 | 11 | TGCTTGGGCATTATGAACACTGAAGCTTTCTTT | CLGIMNTEAFF
TRBD2 | TRBJ2-5 | . | TRBV11-2 | 15 | TGTGCCAGCAGTTGGGTAGCGGGGGTCGGGGAGACCCAGTACTTC | CASSWVAGVGETQYF
. | TRBJ1-2 | . | TRBV19 | 16 | TGTGCCAGTAGTCCGACAGGTCGAGGTGGTGACTATGGCTACACCTTC | CASSPTGRGGDYGYTF
TRBD1 | TRBJ1-1 | . | TRBV5-1 | 15 | TGCGCCAGCATCAAAGGGGGCGCAGGGAACACTGAAGCTTTCTTT | CASIKGGAGNTEAFF
. | TRBJ2-5 | once | TRBV15 | 14 | TGTGCCACCAGCAGAGATAAGGGGCGGGAGACCCAGTACTTC | CATSRDKGRETQYF
TRBD2 | TRBJ2-3 | . | TRBV5-8 | 14 | TGTGCCAGCAGCGCCGGGACTAGCACCGATACGCAGTATTTT | CASSAGTSTDTQYF
. | TRBJ1-1 | . | TRBV20-1 | 13 | TGCAGTGCTAGTCGTAGCGGGCAGCCCGAAGCTTTCTTT | CSASRSGQPEAFF
. | TRBJ2-3 | . | TRBV19 | 14 | TGTGCCAGTAGTATCCAAGCGAGCACAGATACGCAGTATTTT | CASSIQASTDTQYF
TRBD1 | TRBJ1-6 | . | TRBV10-2 | 19 | TGCGCCAGCAGTAATGACAGGGGAAATCGAGAGTCCTATAATTCACCCCTCCACTTT | CASSNDRGNRESYNSPLHF
. | TRBJ1-2 | . | TRBV10-3 | 12 | TGTGCCATCAGTGAGCCAATCTATGGCTACACCTTC | CAISEPIYGYTF
. | TRBJ2-5 | . | TRBV29-1 | 12 | TGCAGCGTTGCTGAGGGTGAAGAGACCCAGTACTTC | CSVAEGEETQYF
. | TRBJ1-2 | . | TRBV2 | 14 | TGTGCCAGCAGTGAAGCGGGAGTTTGGGATGGCTACACCTTC | CASSEAGVWDGYTF
. | TRBJ2-7 | . | TRBV10-3 | 11 | TGTGCCATCAGTGACTCAGACGAGCAGTACTTC | CAISDSDEQYF
. | TRBJ1-3 | . | TRBV6-1 | 16 | TGTGCCAGCAGTGAAGCGAGGGTCAGCTCTGGAAACACCATATATTTT | CASSEARVSSGNTIYF
. | TRBJ2-7 | once | TRBV11-2 | 13 | TGTGCCAGCAGCTTAGGGGAGCGCTACGAGCAGTACTTC | CASSLGERYEQYF
TRBD2 | TRBJ2-1 | . | TRBV9 | 16 | TGTGCCAGCAGCGTGCATACTAGCGGGGGCTACAATGAGCAGTTCTTC | CASSVHTSGGYNEQFF
. | TRBJ1-2 | . | TRBV18 | 15 | TGTGCCAGCTCACCAGCGGGGGCGGCTAACTATGGCTACACCTTC | CASSPAGAANYGYTF
. | TRBJ1-1 | . | TRBV7-8 | 16 | TGTGCCAGCAGCCCGTCGACGGGTATGGGTGACACTGAAGCTTTCTTT | CASSPSTGMGDTEAFF
. | TRBJ2-3 | . | TRBV7-9 | 13 | TGTGCCAGCAGCTTAGTTGGGCGAGATACGCAGTATTTT | CASSLVGRDTQYF
TRBD1 | TRBJ1-2 | . | TRBV27 | 17 | TGTGCCAGCAGCCCCGGGACAGGGTTCCCGAAGGCCCGTAGCTACACCTTC | CASSPGTGFPKARSYTF
. | TRBJ1-2 | . | TRBV7-9 | 14 | TGTGCCAGCAGCTCCACCGGGACGGGAGAAGGCTACACCTTC | CASSSTGTGEGYTF
. | TRBJ1-5 | . | TRBV14 | 9 | TGTGCCAGCAGCCCCCACCAGCATTTT | CASSPHQHF
. | TRBJ1-1 | . | TRBV9 | 12 | TGTGCCAGCAGCCGTACAGGAAACGAAGCTTTCTTT | CASSRTGNEAFF
TRBD2 | TRBJ2-1 | . | TRBV7-8 | 15 | TGTGCCAGCAGCCCGGGGGGGCCAGGGCACAATGAGCAGTTCTTC | CASSPGGPGHNEQFF
TRBD1 | TRBJ1-5 | . | TRBV6-5 | 15 | TGTGCCAGCAGCCGACAGGGGGCTCTCGATCAGCCCCAGCATTTT | CASSRQGALDQPQHF
. | TRBJ2-6 | . | TRBV11-2 | 15 | TGTGCCAGCAGCTTTCACAAAGCTGGGGCCAACGTCCTGACTTTC | CASSFHKAGANVLTF
TRBD1 | TRBJ2-7 | . | TRBV5-4 | 14 | TGTGCCAGCAGCTTGGCAGGGGGCTGGTACGAGCAGTACTTC | CASSLAGGWYEQYF
. | TRBJ2-7 | . | TRBV6-5 | 15 | TGTGCCAGCAGTTATGGGCTTGGGAGCTCCTACGAGCAGTACTTC | CASSYGLGSSYEQYF
. | TRBJ1-5 | . | TRBV7-2 | 14 | TGTGCCAGCAGAGGGCAGGGTAGCAATCAGCCCCAGCATTTT | CASRGQGSNQPQHF
. | TRBJ1-2 | . | TRBV6-5 | 11 | TGTGCCAGCAGTTACAGGGACTCCTACACCTTC | CASSYRDSYTF
. | TRBJ2-5 | . | TRBV9 | 12 | TGTGCCAGCAGCGTCTCGGGGGAGACCCAGTACTTC | CASSVSGETQYF
. | TRBJ2-2 | . | TRBV11-3 | 14 | TGTGCCAGCAGCTCAACGTCAGGGAACCGGGAGCTGTTTTTT | CASSSTSGNRELFF
TRBD1 | TRBJ1-5 | . | TRBV19 | 14 | TGTGCCAGTAGTAAGGGACAGGGGAATCAGCCCCAGCATTTT | CASSKGQGNQPQHF